This T cell receptor beta chain was sequenced during a study of breast tumors, draining lymph nodes, adjacent tissues. On this clonotype: The target antigen is unknown. The junction departs from the called germline gene at one end, perhaps through a read error.

TCRdb reprocessed the multiplex PCR reads via MiXCR and lists one record per CDR3 protein. In the table there are under 250,000 distinct CDR3 sequences, about 34% of which are singletons. Axillary draining lymph nodes of breast cancer patients supplied the node samples. This CDR3 is 13 amino acids long. In germline, CDR1 is SGHRS, CDR2 YFSETQ. Study results and limitations: Luminal-like breast cancer showed significantly greater tumor-nontumor repertoire similarity than basal-like breast cancer did. Tumor repertoires ranked between lymph nodes and nontumor tissue in diversity, with V and J gene preferences. Most tumor T cells seemingly derive from lymph node, then expand in tumor.

This sequence joins TRBV5-1 and TRBJ2-5; TRBD1 is a possible D gene (6 bases). This TCR was sampled from a female donor with breast cancer. Some clones in this sample may be carry-over from other donors' samples. Sequenced sample: axillary lymph node tissue. CDR3 residues: CASSLDSERTQYF. The CDR3 nucleotides are TGTGCCAGCAGCTTGGACAGCGAGAGGACCCAGTACTTC.